Listed below are T cell receptor beta chains from one sample, sequenced in a study of blood T cell repertoires in COVID-19. Assay: immunoSEQ multiplex PCR; the TCRdb copy retains only in-frame clones and omits some. The data show 150,000 to 200,000 clones, with roughly 80% seen just once and over 5% held by the top ten. The sequenced sample was peripheral blood. These TCRs come from a woman aged 25 to 45 with acute or convalescent COVID-19. The CDR3 runs from the conserved cysteine through the conserved F or W. Each record gives: J gene, D gene, V gene, clone size, CDR3 DNA, CDR3 protein. The D gene is left open where the match is weak. The size entry is marked missing in some rows and otherwise reads once, few, many or a size class.

>TRBJ1-2|.|TRBV12-3/TRBV12-4|.
TGTGCCGCCGGTTCGGGGGGCGGCTACACCTTC
CAAGSGGGYTF
>TRBJ1-1|.|TRBV7-9|.
TGTGCCAGCAGCTTATCTGTGAACACTGAAGCTTTCTTT
CASSLSVNTEAFF
>TRBJ1-1|.|TRBV20-1|.
TGCAGTGCTAGTTCCCTCGGACAATCTAACACTGAAGCTTTCTTT
CSASSLGQSNTEAFF
>TRBJ2-3|TRBD1|TRBV4-1|.
TGCGCCAGCAGCCAGCCGACAGGGAAGAATACGCAGTATTTT
CASSQPTGKNTQYF
>TRBJ2-1|.|TRBV27|.
TGTGCCAGCAGTTTACGCCGGGATACATACAATGAGCAGTTCTTC
CASSLRRDTYNEQFF
>TRBJ1-1|.|TRBV7-2|.
TGTGCCAGCAGTTCCAGGGAATGGGACACTGAAGCTTTCTTT
CASSSREWDTEAFF
>TRBJ2-5|.|TRBV7-6|.
TGTGCCAGCAGCCCCACAGGGACCGGGGAGACCCAGTACTTC
CASSPTGTGETQYF
>TRBJ1-6|.|TRBV10-3|.
TGTGCCATCAGTGAGTCAGAGGCGTCACCCCTCCACTTT
CAISESEASPLHF
>TRBJ2-3|.|TRBV7-2|.
TGTGCCAGCAGCTTAGATAGACTAGTTGCTGATACGCAGTATTTT
CASSLDRLVADTQYF
>TRBJ1-6|TRBD1|TRBV5-6|.
TGTGCCAGCAGCTTGTACGGACAGGGAGGCTCACCCCTCCACTTT
CASSLYGQGGSPLHF
>TRBJ1-1|TRBD1|TRBV14|.
TGTGCCAGCAGCCTGACCCGGGGACAGGGTCCAGCTTTCTTT
CASSLTRGQGPAFF
>TRBJ2-5|.|TRBV7-6|.
TGTGCCAGCAGCTCAGACTATCGGGCGCAAGAGACCCAGTACTTC
CASSSDYRAQETQYF
>TRBJ2-2|TRBD2|TRBV29-1|.
TGCAGCGTGGGACTAGCGATGAGCACCGGGGAGCTGTTTTTT
CSVGLAMSTGELFF
>TRBJ1-2|TRBD1|TRBV9|.
TGTGCCAGCAGCACATACGTGGACAGGGTTGGCTACACCTTC
CASSTYVDRVGYTF
>TRBJ1-3|TRBD1|TRBV30|many
TGTGCCTGGAGAATATTTACAGGGGTGTTGGGAAACACCATATATTTT
CAWRIFTGVLGNTIYF
>TRBJ2-5|.|TRBV30|.
TGTGCCTGGAGTTCCGGCGACCGGGGTGGCTATAGGGAGACCCAGTACTTC
CAWSSGDRGGYRETQYF
>TRBJ1-2|TRBD1|TRBV24-1|.
TGTGCCACCAGTGATCCTGCCAGGGGGCCGTATGGCTACACCTTC
CATSDPARGPYGYTF
>TRBJ1-3|TRBD1|TRBV14|.
TGTGCCAGCAGCCCGACAGGGTTCTCTGGAAACACCATATATTTT
CASSPTGFSGNTIYF
>TRBJ1-1|.|TRBV29-1|.
TGCAGCGTTAGGGGTGGGACAGAAGCTTTCTTT
CSVRGGTEAFF
>TRBJ2-5|.|TRBV25-1|.
TGTGCCAGCAGTGAATACCCCCTAGCGCCAGAGACCCAGTACTTC
CASSEYPLAPETQYF
>TRBJ2-3|.|TRBV5-4|once
TGTGCCAGCAGCAGGAGGTCAGACACAGATACGCAGTATTTT
CASSRRSDTDTQYF
>TRBJ2-5|TRBD1|TRBV5-1|few
TGCGCCAGCAGCGCAGGGGGACAAGAGACCCAGTACTTC
CASSAGGQETQYF
>TRBJ2-1|.|TRBV5-1|.
TGCGCCAGCAGCTTCGGTAGCGGCTACAATGAGCAGTTCTTC
CASSFGSGYNEQFF
>TRBJ2-2|.|TRBV7-2|.
TGTGCCAGCAGACTAGGATACGGCGGGGAGCTGTTTTTT
CASRLGYGGELFF
>TRBJ2-7|.|TRBV6-2/TRBV6-3|few
TGTGCCAGCAGTTTAAAGCGGATTTACTACGAGCAGTACTTC
CASSLKRIYYEQYF
>TRBJ1-1|.|TRBV7-2|.
TGTGCCAGCAGCGGGCGTGTGGGGGGAAACACTGAAGCTTTCTTT
CASSGRVGGNTEAFF
>TRBJ1-3|.|TRBV5-5|.
TGTGCCAGCAGCTTGGAGCATTCCCGTGGAAACACCATATATTTT
CASSLEHSRGNTIYF
>TRBJ1-1|TRBD1|TRBV4-1|few
TGCGCCAGCAGCCTCCGGGCGCTGTCCGGACAGGGGACTGAAGCTTTCTTT
CASSLRALSGQGTEAFF